These 20 T cell receptor beta chains were all obtained from the same sample, sequenced in a study of cytomegalovirus exposure and HLA in healthy donors (dated by TCRdb to 2017 to 2019). Libraries were prepared through the immunoSEQ multiplex PCR assay. For the multiplex PCR, a mixture combining 60 forward primers for TCR Vbeta segments and 13 reverse primers for TCR Jbeta segments was used. Drawn from immuneACCESS, this table holds only the in-frame rearrangements with V and J called that TCRdb kept. Clones are partly lost; checked studies trace under half to an unresolved V gene and leave the rest unexplained. The sample has approximately 190,000 clones on record, roughly 80% of them singletons. Of the sample, around 0.27% is held by the ten largest clones. What was sequenced was PBMCs. All receptors come from a boy under 18 in good health and CMV-seronegative.

This sequence joins TRBV10-1 and TRBJ1-2; no reliable D call. The CDR3 runs 13 residues. V was pared by 5 bases and J by 6 bases, with 13 bases between. The germline gives CDR1 WNHNN, CDR2 SYGVQD (reference sequence). CDR3 sequence (DNA): TGCGCCAGCAGTATGACACTCTCCCATGGCTACACCTTC. It codes for CASSMTLSHGYTF.

The chain couples TRBV5-1 to TRBJ2-5; possible D gene TRBD1, 5 bases. Trimming removed 2 bases from V and 5 bases from J, with 13 bases in between. CDR1 is SGHRS and CDR2 is YFSETQ in the germline V gene. This CDR3 comprises 14 residues. The CDR3 region is CASSFGRGEETQYF. The DNA of the CDR3 is TGCGCCAGCAGCTTTGGTAGGGGCGAGGAGACCCAGTACTTC.

Here the CDR3 DNA reads TGTGCCAGTAACATGGAGCCCACCCGGGGTCAGCCCCAGCATTTT. Amino acids: CASNMEPTRGQPQHF. The chain uses TRBV19 and TRBJ1-5; D remains ambiguous. V was trimmed by 7 bases and J by 6 bases, leaving 19 bases between them. Germline loops: CDR1 LNHDA, CDR2 SQIVND (reference sequence). The CDR3 is 15 residues long.

The J gene is TRBJ2-5, the V gene TRBV11-2; D possibly corresponds to TRBD2 (6 bases). The CDR3 has 16 residues. The germline V gene encodes CDR1 SGHAT and CDR2 FQNNGV. V lost 5 bases, J lost 4 bases, and 20 bases lay in between. Here the CDR3 DNA reads TGTGCCAGCAGCGCACTCGGGGGTTTTGGGGGAGAGACCCAGTACTTC. Translation gives CASSALGGFGGETQYF. The whole variable domain, filled in from reference TRBV11-2 and TRBJ2-5, reads EAGVAQSPRYKIIEKRQSVAFWCNPISGHATLYWYQQILGQGPKLLIQFQNNGVVDDSQLPKDRFSAERLKGVDSTLKIQPAKLEDSAVYLCASSALGGFGGETQYFGPGTRLLVL.

Only one count was recorded for this clone. The chain has TRBV11-2 and TRBJ1-1, with D possibly matching TRBD1 (6 bases). The CDR3 has 14 residues. Germline CDR1 is SGHAT and CDR2 is FQNNGV. V gave up 5 bases and J gave up 4 bases, with 14 bases separating them. CDR3 in amino acids: CASSEPQGSTEAFF. The CDR3 nucleotides are TGTGCCAGCAGCGAACCCCAGGGGAGCACTGAAGCTTTCTTT. Complete variable domain (other parts from reference TRBV11-2 and TRBJ1-1): EAGVAQSPRYKIIEKRQSVAFWCNPISGHATLYWYQQILGQGPKLLIQFQNNGVVDDSQLPKDRFSAERLKGVDSTLKIQPAKLEDSAVYLCASSEPQGSTEAFFGQGTRLTVV.

The rearrangement links TRBV7-2 to TRBJ2-5; TRBD2 agrees at 10 bases. The trim removed 1 base at V and 2 bases at J, leaving 4 bases unmatched. This CDR3 is 16 amino acids long. The germline V gene encodes CDR1 SGHTA and CDR2 FQGNSA. CDR3 sequence reads: CASSLEGLARQETQYF. In DNA, the CDR3 is TGTGCCAGCAGCTTAGAGGGACTAGCGAGGCAAGAGACCCAGTACTTC. Full variable domain (outside the CDR3, taken from reference TRBV7-2 and TRBJ2-5): GAGVSQSPSNKVTEKGKDVELRCDPISGHTALYWYRQSLGQGLEFLIYFQGNSAPDKSGLPSDRFSAERTGGSVSTLTIQRTQQEDSAVYLCASSLEGLARQETQYFGPGTRLLVL.

The count of this clone is one. V usage is TRBV5-6 and J usage is TRBJ1-2; D is possibly TRBD1 (6 bases). Trimming removed 2 bases from V and 4 bases from J, with 9 bases in between. The CDR3 has 13 residues. Germline CDR1 and CDR2: SGHDT and YYEEEE. As DNA, the CDR3 is TGTGCCAGCAGCTTCCGGGACATCTATGGCTACACCTTC. As protein: CASSFRDIYGYTF.

The rearrangement links TRBV5-1 to TRBJ1-2; TRBD1 might be the D (6 bases). The CDR3 contains 12 residues. The ends were cut back, 7 bases at V and 3 bases at J, with 10 bases in the middle. Looked up from germline, CDR1 is SGHRS and CDR2 is YFSETQ. CDR3 loop: CASQGSHYGYTF. The CDR3 nucleotides are TGCGCCAGCCAGGGGTCTCACTATGGCTACACCTTC.

The chain combines TRBV29-1 with TRBJ1-3; a possible D gene is TRBD1 (5 bases). In germline, CDR1 is SQVTM, CDR2 ANQGSEA. The CDR3 loop spans 11 amino acids. Trimming took off 6 bases at V and 7 bases at J, with 10 bases between the two ends. CDR3 in DNA: TGCAGCGTCGAGACAGAGAACACCATATATTTT. The encoded protein is CSVETENTIYF.

The rearrangement links TRBV27 to TRBJ2-3; the D is unclear. The V end was cut by 5 bases, the J end by 2 bases, with 11 bases between. CDR3 length: 14 amino acids. Germline-derived CDR1 and CDR2 are MNHEY and SMNVEV (reference sequence). The CDR3 protein is CASSKRGFTDTQYF. CDR3 bases: TGTGCCAGCAGTAAGCGCGGCTTCACAGATACGCAGTATTTT.

This chain uses TRBV27 with TRBJ2-7, with 8 bases lining up with TRBD1. Trimming took 2 bases from V and 0 from J; bases not matched to a gene: 6. This CDR3 comprises 16 residues. The germline gives CDR1 MNHEY, CDR2 SMNVEV (reference sequence). In DNA, the CDR3 is TGTGCCAGCAGTTTACCCCCAGGGGGCATCTCCTACGAGCAGTACTTC. Its protein is CASSLPPGGISYEQYF.

This clone was seen just once. The gene calls are TRBV14 and TRBJ2-5; 13 positions match TRBD2. Germline-derived CDR1 and CDR2 are SGHDN and FVKESK. The CDR3 sequence is 15 residues long. Trimming took 5 bases from V and 5 from J; bases not matched to a gene: 5. The CDR3 loop is CASSRRTSGSETQYF. The CDR3 DNA is TGTGCCAGCAGCAGAAGGACTAGCGGGAGTGAGACCCAGTACTTC. Together with reference TRBV14 and TRBJ2-5, the CDR3 gives the full variable domain: EAGVTQFPSHSVIEKGQTVTLRCDPISGHDNLYWYRRVMGKEIKFLLHFVKESKQDESGMPNNRFLAERTGGTYSTLKVQPAELEDSGVYFCASSRRTSGSETQYFGPGTRLLVL.

CDR3 loop: CASSSRGSLNTEAFF. The CDR3 coding sequence is TGTGCCAGCAGCTCGAGGGGGAGTTTGAACACTGAAGCTTTCTTT. J is TRBJ1-1 and V is TRBV7-9; weak D call: TRBD1 (6 bases). Germline V gene lookup returns CDR1 SEHNR and CDR2 FQNEAQ (reference sequence). Trimming removed 4 bases at V and 0 bases at J, with 12 bases between. The CDR3 totals 15 residues.

The gene calls are TRBV5-6 and TRBJ2-3; maybe TRBD1 (5 bases). V dropped 4 bases and J dropped 2 bases, with 20 bases sitting between them. This CDR3 has 17 residues. Per germline, CDR1 SGHDT and CDR2 YYEEEE. This chain's CDR3 is CASSQQGRVPTTDTQYF. The CDR3 DNA reads as TGTGCCAGCAGCCAGCAGGGTCGGGTTCCTACCACAGATACGCAGTATTTT.

This chain joins TRBV10-3 and TRBJ1-2, with TRBD1 matching over 7 bases. The germline gives CDR1 ENHRY, CDR2 SYGVKD. With 4 bases clipped from V and 7 bases from J, the junction kept 12 bases outside the gene matches. The CDR3 loop spans 15 amino acids. Here the CDR3 DNA reads TGTGCCATCAGTGGACAAACAGGGGAGGCTTCTGGCTACACCTTC. Protein: CAISGQTGEASGYTF.

This clone was counted once. The rearrangement links TRBV28 to TRBJ2-7; TRBD1 is a possible D gene (5 bases). With 6 bases removed from V and 0 bases from J, the gap between germline ends came to 15 bases. The CDR3 consists of 15 residues. In germline, CDR1 is MDHEN, CDR2 SYDVKM. The CDR3, as DNA: TGTGCCAGCAGCCGTCTTCAAGGGGTCTCCTACGAGCAGTACTTC. This gives the protein CASSRLQGVSYEQYF. The full variable domain, rest sourced from reference TRBV28 and TRBJ2-7, is DVKVTQSSRYLVKRTGEKVFLECVQDMDHENMFWYRQDPGLGLRLIYFSYDVKMKEKGDIPEGYSVSREKKERFSLILESASTNQTSMYLCASSRLQGVSYEQYFGPGTRLTVT.

The chain employs TRBV7-2 and TRBJ2-2; no clear D gene. Between the trimmed V and J ends, which lost 2 bases and 5 bases, there was a span of 6 bases. The CDR3 consists of 13 residues. The V gene's germline CDR1 is SGHTA and CDR2 FQGNSA. Here the CDR3 DNA reads TGTGCCAGCAGCTTAATCACAACCGGGGAGCTGTTTTTT. It is translated as CASSLITTGELFF.

CDR3 protein: CASSLGRQTLDGYTF. The DNA for the CDR3 is TGTGCCAGCAGCTTAGGAAGACAGACCCTTGATGGCTACACCTTC. This chain joins TRBV7-9 and TRBJ1-2; weak D call: TRBD1 (5 bases). Germline-derived CDR1 and CDR2 are SEHNR and FQNEAQ (reference sequence). Trimming cost V 1 base and J 6 bases, with 15 bases left between them. This CDR3 spans 15 amino acids.

The rearrangement joins TRBV6-1 to TRBJ1-2; possible D gene TRBD1, 5 bases. Germline V gene sequence: CDR1 MNHNS, CDR2 SASEGT. V was cut by 10 bases and J by 2 bases, with 17 bases left in between. CDR3 size: 14 residues. The CDR3 nucleotides read TGTGCCACCCGACTAGGGGACGGAAACTATGGCTACACCTTC. It translates to CATRLGDGNYGYTF.

CDR3 protein: CASQTPGAPNTEAFF. Here the CDR3 DNA reads TGTGCCAGCCAAACGCCGGGAGCTCCGAACACTGAAGCTTTCTTT. The V gene is TRBV11-2, the J gene TRBJ1-1; D remains ambiguous. CDR3 length: 15 residues. CDR1 is SGHAT, CDR2 FQNNGV, per germline. V lost 8 bases and J 1 base, leaving 17 bases between the germline ends.